The rows below give T cell receptor beta chains drawn from one sample of a study of cytotoxic CD8 clonotypes in ibrutinib-treated CLL. Assay: immunoSEQ multiplex PCR; the TCRdb copy retains only in-frame clones and omits some. The sample has 300,000 to 400,000 clones; approximately 67% are singletons. Source: PBMCs, taken after 36 months of ibrutinib treatment. Receptors were obtained from a human donor with chronic lymphocytic leukemia. Each CDR3 is given without its conserved first and last residue. Each record gives: V gene, J gene, CDR3 protein.

>TRBV29-1|TRBJ1-2
SVAGRGAGGYT
>TRBV9|TRBJ2-7
ASSATSGSSYEQY
>TRBV18|TRBJ2-7
ASSPPQRGGYEQY
>TRBV13|TRBJ2-3
ASSRTSGTDTQY
>TRBV19|TRBJ2-5
ASSRTGLEETQY
>TRBV5-1|TRBJ1-2
ASSKAGDLGYGYT
>TRBV7-6|TRBJ1-3
ASSLEATGSGNTIY
>TRBV7-2|TRBJ2-7
ASTRPGTYEQY
>TRBV29-1|TRBJ2-7
SVEVDRPYEQY
>TRBV11-2|TRBJ2-7
ASSLIWEDHYEQY
>TRBV5-1|TRBJ2-7
ASSLAGVREEQY
>TRBV6-5|TRBJ2-1
ASKVSGEQF
>TRBV18|TRBJ2-7
ASSPPGSYEQY
>TRBV25-1|TRBJ1-1
ASSTRGGGSEAF
>TRBV7-3|TRBJ2-1
ASSLKGSGSIVYNEQF